A selection of T cell receptor beta chains follows, all from one sample in a study of shared clonotypes between healthy human individuals. Produced via immunoSEQ multiplex PCR; TCRdb's table is partial and in-frame only. The sample lists over a million clones, 95% to 99% occurring once. Sequencing was done on a sample of naive CD4+ T cells sorted from blood. The receptors here all came from a man aged 25 to 40 in good health. The conserved cysteine and the conserved F or W are not part of the CDR3 here. Some rows mark clone size as missing; the rest say once, few, many or name a class of expanded clone.

cdr3_aa,v_call,clone_size
ASSSQGGSYEQY,TRBV7-3,NA
ASSLGTGSEKLF,TRBV7-6,NA
ASRFLQGRAEAF,TRBV28,NA
ASSVEGTSGTDEQF,TRBV9,NA
ASSLVWPGGSYEQY,TRBV11-3,NA
ASSSGPNEKLF,TRBV28,NA
ASSLAQGNEQY,TRBV7-7,NA
ASSPGLAFGETQY,TRBV5-1,NA
ASSLLRGSYNEQF,TRBV5-1,NA
ATSRGGQGTFGEQF,TRBV15,NA
ASSERGTGGNEQY,TRBV6-1,NA
ASGLVLSGTGHGYT,TRBV12-5,NA
AWRAPPGLAGPDTQY,TRBV30,once